The rows below give T cell receptor beta chains drawn from one sample of a study of T-cell reconstitution after alpha-beta-depleted transplantation in children. MiXCR was run by TCRdb on the PCR reads, yielding one entry per CDR3 protein. Of fewer than 550,000 distinct CDR3 sequences listed, about an eighth are singletons. This specimen was PBMCs, mostly from graft donor cells, taken 180 days after TCRalphabeta/CD19-depleted stem cell transplant. These receptors all stem from a female patient between 2 and 15 years old who had a stem cell transplant for aplastic anemia, so the T cells may come from the graft donor. Both conserved end residues are part of each CDR3.

TRBJ2-5	TRBV13	CASSSRGGQVGSQYF
TRBJ2-1	TRBV18	CASSSRTSGNEQFF
TRBJ2-1	TRBV20-1	CSALRLAGGPTYNEQFF
TRBJ2-7	TRBV28	CASSFGPVGYEQYF
TRBJ1-2	TRBV28	CASSPQGLHGYTF
TRBJ2-3	TRBV7-9	CASMITRGHADTQYF
TRBJ2-3	TRBV20-1	CTPGITDQKGRDTQYF
TRBJ2-3	TRBV5-1	CASSLSTGSAGDTQYF
TRBJ2-1	TRBV10-1	CASTQGSGADNEQFF
TRBJ1-1	TRBV10-3	CAISERGAGANTEAFF
TRBJ2-1	TRBV7-2	CASRREVSYNEQFF
TRBJ2-1	TRBV27	CASSLLVTNNEQFF
TRBJ2-7	TRBV7-9	CASSLYPGWSSYEQYF
TRBJ2-7	TRBV20-1	CSASHGIYEQYF
TRBJ2-5	TRBV6-1	CASSAGQPQRETQYF
TRBJ2-6	TRBV12-3/TRBV12-4	CTSRGLAGGPPGANVLTF
TRBJ2-5	TRBV7-2	CASSPPGLPGETQYF
TRBJ2-1	TRBV15	CATSRRARGHNEQFF
TRBJ2-3	TRBV5-6	CASSAGLAGGPNTQYF
TRBJ1-1	TRBV28	CASSLVRGRAILRSVRTEAFF